This T cell receptor beta chain is from a study of graft-versus-host responses after intestinal transplantation. On this clone itself: The antigen is not known.

Libraries were prepared by immunoSEQ multiplex PCR; TCRdb keeps only in-frame clonotypes and omits some of them. The data contain tens of thousands of clones, about 95% of them seen just once; the ten biggest clones take up approximately 0.2%. Germline V CDR1 and CDR2: SGHRS, YFSETQ. The ends lost 0 bases at V and 5 bases at J; junction bases unmatched: 7. The CDR3 consists of 15 residues. The sequenced sample was unstimulated CD4+ T cells sorted from spleen or lymph node cells, obtained before transplant. The rearrangement joins TRBV5-1 to TRBJ2-7; TRBD1 agrees at 8 bases. This TCR was recovered from a human donor who was the organ donor for an intestinal transplant. CDR3 DNA sequence: TGCGCCAGCAGCTTGGTAGGACAGGGCGGCGACGAGCAGTACTTC. Translation: CASSLVGQGGDEQYF.